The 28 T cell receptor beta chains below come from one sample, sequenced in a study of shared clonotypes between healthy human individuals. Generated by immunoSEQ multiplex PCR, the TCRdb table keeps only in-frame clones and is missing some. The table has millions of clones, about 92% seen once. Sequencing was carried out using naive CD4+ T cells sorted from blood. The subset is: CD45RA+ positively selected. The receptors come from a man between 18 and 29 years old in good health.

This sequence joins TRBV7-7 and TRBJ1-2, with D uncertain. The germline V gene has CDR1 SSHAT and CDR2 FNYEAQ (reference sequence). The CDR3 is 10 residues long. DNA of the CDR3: TGTGCTAAGGTCGACTATGGCTACACCTTC. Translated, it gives CAKVDYGYTF. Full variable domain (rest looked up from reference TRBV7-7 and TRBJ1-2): GAGVSQSPRYKVTKRGQDVTLRCDPISSHATLYWYQQALGQGPEFLTYFNYEAQPDKSGLPSDRFSAERPEGSISTLTIQRTEQRDSAMYRCAKVDYGYTFGSGTRLTVV.

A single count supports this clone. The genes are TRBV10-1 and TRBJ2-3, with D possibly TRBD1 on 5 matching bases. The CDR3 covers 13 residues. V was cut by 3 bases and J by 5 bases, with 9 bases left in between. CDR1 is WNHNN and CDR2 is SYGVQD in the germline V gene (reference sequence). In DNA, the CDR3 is TGCGCCAGCAGTGACAAGGGGATAGATACGCAGTATTTT. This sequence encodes CASSDKGIDTQYF.

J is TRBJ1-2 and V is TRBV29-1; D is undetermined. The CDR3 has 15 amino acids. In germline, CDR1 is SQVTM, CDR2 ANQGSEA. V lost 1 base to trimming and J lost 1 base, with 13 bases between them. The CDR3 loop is CSVEGGQIHNYGYTF. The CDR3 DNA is TGCAGCGTTGAAGGAGGGCAGATACATAACTATGGCTACACCTTC.

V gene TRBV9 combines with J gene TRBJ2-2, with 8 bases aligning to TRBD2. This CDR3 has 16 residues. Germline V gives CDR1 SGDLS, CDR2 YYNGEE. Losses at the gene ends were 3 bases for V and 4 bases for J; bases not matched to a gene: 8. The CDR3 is CASSALAVQGTGELFF. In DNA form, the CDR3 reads TGTGCCAGCAGCGCACTAGCGGTTCAAGGCACCGGGGAGCTGTTTTTT.

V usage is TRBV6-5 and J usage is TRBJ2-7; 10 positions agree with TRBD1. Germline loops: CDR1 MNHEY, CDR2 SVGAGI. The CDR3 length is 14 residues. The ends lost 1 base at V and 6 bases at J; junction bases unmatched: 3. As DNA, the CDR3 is TGTGCCAGCAGTTACTTCGGGACAGGGGTCGAGCAGTACTTC. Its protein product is CASSYFGTGVEQYF.

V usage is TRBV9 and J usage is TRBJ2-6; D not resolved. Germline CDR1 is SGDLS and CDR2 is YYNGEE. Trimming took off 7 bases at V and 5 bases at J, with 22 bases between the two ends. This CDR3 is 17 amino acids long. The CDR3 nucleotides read TGTGCCAGCCTCAATCGGTACAAACAAAGTCGGGCCAACGTCCTGACTTTC. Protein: CASLNRYKQSRANVLTF.

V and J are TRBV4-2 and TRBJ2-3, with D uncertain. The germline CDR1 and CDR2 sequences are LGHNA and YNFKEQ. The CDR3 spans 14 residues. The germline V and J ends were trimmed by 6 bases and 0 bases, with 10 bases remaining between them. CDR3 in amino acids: CASRWSTSTDTQYF. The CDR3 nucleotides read TGTGCCAGCAGGTGGAGCACCAGCACAGATACGCAGTATTTT.

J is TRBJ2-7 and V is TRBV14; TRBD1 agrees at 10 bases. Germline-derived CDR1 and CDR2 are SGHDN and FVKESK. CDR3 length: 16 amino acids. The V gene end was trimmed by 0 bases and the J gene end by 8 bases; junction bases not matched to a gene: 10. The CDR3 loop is CASSQDLGTGVSKQYF. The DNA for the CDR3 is TGTGCCAGCAGCCAAGATCTTGGGACAGGGGTGTCGAAGCAGTACTTC. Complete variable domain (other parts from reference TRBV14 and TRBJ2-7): EAGVTQFPSHSVIEKGQTVTLRCDPISGHDNLYWYRRVMGKEIKFLLHFVKESKQDESGMPNNRFLAERTGGTYSTLKVQPAELEDSGVYFCASSQDLGTGVSKQYFGPGTRLTVT.

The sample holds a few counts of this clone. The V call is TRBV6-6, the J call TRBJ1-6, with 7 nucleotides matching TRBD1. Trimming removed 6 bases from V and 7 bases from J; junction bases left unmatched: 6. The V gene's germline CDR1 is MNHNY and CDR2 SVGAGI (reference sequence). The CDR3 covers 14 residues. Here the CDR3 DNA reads TGTGCCAGCAGCCAGGGACAGTCGAATTCACCCCTCCACTTT. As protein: CASSQGQSNSPLHF.

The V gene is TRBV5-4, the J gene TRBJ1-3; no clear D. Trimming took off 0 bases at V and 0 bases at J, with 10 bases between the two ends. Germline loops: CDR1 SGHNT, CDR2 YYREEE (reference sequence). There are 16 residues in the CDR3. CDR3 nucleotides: TGTGCCAGCAGCTTGGACCCAGAGAGCTCTGGAAACACCATATATTTT. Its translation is CASSLDPESSGNTIYF.

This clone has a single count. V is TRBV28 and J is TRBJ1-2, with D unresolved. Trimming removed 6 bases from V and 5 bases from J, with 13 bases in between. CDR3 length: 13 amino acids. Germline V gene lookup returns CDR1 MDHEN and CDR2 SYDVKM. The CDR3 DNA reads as TGTGCCAGCAGCTACGATCTCGGGTATGGCTACACCTTC. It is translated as CASSYDLGYGYTF.

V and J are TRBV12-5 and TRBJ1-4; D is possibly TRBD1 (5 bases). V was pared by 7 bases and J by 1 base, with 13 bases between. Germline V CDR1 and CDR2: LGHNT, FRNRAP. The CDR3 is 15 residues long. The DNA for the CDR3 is TGTGCTAGTGCGGGAGGGGTGCGAACTAATGAAAAACTGTTTTTT. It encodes CASAGGVRTNEKLFF. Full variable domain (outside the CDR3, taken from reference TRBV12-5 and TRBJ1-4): DARVTQTPRHKVTEMGQEVTMRCQPILGHNTVFWYRQTMMQGLELLAYFRNRAPLDDSGMPKDRFSAEMPDATLATLKIQPSEPRDSAVYFCASAGGVRTNEKLFFGSGTQLSVL.

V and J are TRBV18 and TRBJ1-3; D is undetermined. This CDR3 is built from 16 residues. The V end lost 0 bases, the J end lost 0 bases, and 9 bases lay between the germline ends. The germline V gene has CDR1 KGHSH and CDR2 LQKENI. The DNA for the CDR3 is TGTGCCAGCTCACCACCGCTTCGAGACTCTGGAAACACCATATATTTT. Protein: CASSPPLRDSGNTIYF. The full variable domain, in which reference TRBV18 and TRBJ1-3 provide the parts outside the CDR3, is NAGVMQNPRHLVRRRGQEARLRCSPMKGHSHVYWYRQLPEEGLKFMVYLQKENIIDESGMPKERFSAEFPKEGPSILRIQQVVRGDSAAYFCASSPPLRDSGNTIYFGEGSWLTVV.

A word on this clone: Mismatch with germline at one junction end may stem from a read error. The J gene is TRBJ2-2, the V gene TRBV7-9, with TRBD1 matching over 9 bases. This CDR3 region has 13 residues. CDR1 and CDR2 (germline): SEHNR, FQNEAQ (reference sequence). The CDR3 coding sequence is TGTGCCAGCAGCCTTACAGGGGGCGCGGGCCCTACCTTT. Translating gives CASSLTGGAGPTF.

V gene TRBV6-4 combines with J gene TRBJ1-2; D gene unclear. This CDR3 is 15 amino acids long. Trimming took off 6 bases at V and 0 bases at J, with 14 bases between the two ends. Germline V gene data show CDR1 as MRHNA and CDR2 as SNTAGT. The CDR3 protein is CASREEAGTNYGYTF. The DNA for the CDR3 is TGTGCCAGCAGAGAGGAGGCGGGTACTAACTATGGCTACACCTTC.

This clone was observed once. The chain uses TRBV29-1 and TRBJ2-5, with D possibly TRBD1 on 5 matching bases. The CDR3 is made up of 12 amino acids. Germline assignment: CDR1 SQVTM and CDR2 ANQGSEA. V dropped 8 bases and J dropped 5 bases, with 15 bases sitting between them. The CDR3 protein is CSLTDPAETQYF. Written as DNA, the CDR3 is TGCAGCTTGACAGACCCTGCGGAGACCCAGTACTTC.

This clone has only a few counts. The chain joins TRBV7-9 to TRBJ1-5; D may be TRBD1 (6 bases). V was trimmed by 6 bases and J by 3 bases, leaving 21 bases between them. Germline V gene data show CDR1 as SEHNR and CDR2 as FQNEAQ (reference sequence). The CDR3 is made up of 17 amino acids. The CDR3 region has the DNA TGTGCCAGCAGTCCCGGGGTGGGGACAATCCCCAATCAGCCCCAGCATTTT. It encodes CASSPGVGTIPNQPQHF. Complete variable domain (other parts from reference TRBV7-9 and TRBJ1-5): DTGVSQNPRHKITKRGQNVTFRCDPISEHNRLYWYRQTLGQGPEFLTYFQNEAQLEKSRLLSDRFSAERPKGSFSTLEIQRTEQGDSAMYLCASSPGVGTIPNQPQHFGDGTRLSIL.

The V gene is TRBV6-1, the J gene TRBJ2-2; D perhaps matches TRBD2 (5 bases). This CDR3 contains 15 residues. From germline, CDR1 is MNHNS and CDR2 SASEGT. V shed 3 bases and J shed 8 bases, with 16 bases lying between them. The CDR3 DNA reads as TGTGCCAGCAGTGATTTGTCAGCGGTGGTGGGGGAGCTGTTTTTT. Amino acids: CASSDLSAVVGELFF.

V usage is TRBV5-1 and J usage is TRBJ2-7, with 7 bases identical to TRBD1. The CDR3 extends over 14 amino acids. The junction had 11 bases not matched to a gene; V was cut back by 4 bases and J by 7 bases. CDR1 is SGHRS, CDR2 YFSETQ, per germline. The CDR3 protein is CASSQQGQTGEQYF. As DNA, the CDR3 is TGCGCCAGCAGCCAACAGGGGCAAACGGGTGAGCAGTACTTC.

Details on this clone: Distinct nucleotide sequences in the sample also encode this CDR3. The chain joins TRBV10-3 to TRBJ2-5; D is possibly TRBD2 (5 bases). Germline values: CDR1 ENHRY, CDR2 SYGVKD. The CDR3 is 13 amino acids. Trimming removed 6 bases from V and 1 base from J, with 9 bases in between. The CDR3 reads CAIRRDSQETQYF. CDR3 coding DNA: TGTGCCATCAGGAGGGATAGCCAAGAGACCCAGTACTTC.

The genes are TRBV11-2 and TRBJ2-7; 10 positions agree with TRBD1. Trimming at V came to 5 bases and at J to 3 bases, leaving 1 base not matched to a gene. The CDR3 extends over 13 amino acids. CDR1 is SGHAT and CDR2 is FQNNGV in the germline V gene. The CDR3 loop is CASSRTGGYEQYF. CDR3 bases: TGTGCCAGCAGCCGGACAGGGGGCTACGAGCAGTACTTC.

This CDR3 is CASSGRAPDSYEQYF. DNA of the CDR3: TGTGCCAGCAGTGGCAGGGCCCCGGATTCCTACGAGCAGTACTTC. V gene TRBV6-1 combines with J gene TRBJ2-7; the D gene is possibly TRBD1 (5 bases). Germline assignment: CDR1 MNHNS and CDR2 SASEGT. Trimming took 4 bases from V and 1 from J, leaving 14 bases between them. The CDR3 is 15 residues long.

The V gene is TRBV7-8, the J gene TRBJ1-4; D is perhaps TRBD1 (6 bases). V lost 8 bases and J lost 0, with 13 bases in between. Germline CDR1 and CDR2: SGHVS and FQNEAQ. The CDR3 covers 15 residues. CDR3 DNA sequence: TGTGCCAGCGGGGATAGGGGGTCAACTAATGAAAAACTGTTTTTT. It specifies CASGDRGSTNEKLFF.

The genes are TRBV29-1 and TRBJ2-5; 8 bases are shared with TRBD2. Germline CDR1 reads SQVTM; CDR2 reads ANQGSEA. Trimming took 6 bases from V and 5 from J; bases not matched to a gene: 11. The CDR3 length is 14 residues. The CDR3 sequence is CSVSLRGGRETQYF. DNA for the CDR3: TGCAGCGTGTCGTTACGGGGGGGCCGGGAGACCCAGTACTTC.

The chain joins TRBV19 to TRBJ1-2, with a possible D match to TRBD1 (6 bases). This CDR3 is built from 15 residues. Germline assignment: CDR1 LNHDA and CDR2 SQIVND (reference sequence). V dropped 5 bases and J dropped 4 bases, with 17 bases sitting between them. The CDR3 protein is CASSPNRDGLYGYTF. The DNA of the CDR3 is TGTGCCAGTAGTCCAAACAGGGACGGCCTCTATGGCTACACCTTC.

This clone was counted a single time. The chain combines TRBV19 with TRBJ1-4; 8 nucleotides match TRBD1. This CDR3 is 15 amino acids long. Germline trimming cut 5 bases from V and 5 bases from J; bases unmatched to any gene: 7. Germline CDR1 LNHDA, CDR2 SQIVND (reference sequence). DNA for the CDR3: TGTGCCAGTAGTCCTCGGACAGGGAGGAATGAAAAACTGTTTTTT. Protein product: CASSPRTGRNEKLFF. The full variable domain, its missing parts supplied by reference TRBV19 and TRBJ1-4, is DGGITQSPKYLFRKEGQNVTLSCEQNLNHDAMYWYRQDPGQGLRLIYYSQIVNDFQKGDIAEGYSVSREKKESFPLTVTSAQKNPTAFYLCASSPRTGRNEKLFFGSGTQLSVL.

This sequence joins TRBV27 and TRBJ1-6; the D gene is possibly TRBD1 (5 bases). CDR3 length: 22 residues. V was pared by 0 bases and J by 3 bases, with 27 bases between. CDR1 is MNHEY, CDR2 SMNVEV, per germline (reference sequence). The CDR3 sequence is CASSLSSRWDLGARIYNSPLHF. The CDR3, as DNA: TGTGCCAGCAGTTTATCATCCCGCTGGGACCTCGGGGCCAGAATCTATAATTCACCCCTCCACTTT.

DNA of the CDR3: TGTGCCAGCAGCTTAGTGGGAGGGGTGAACACTGAAGCTTTCTTT. Protein: CASSLVGGVNTEAFF. J is TRBJ1-1 and V is TRBV7-8, with TRBD1 as a possible D gene (5 bases). Germline lookup yields CDR1 SGHVS and CDR2 FQNEAQ. The CDR3 loop spans 15 amino acids. Trimming shortened V by 1 base and J by 0 bases, and 9 bases separated the two germline ends. The entire variable domain, with the rest obtained from reference TRBV7-8 and TRBJ1-1, is as follows: GAGVSQSPRYKVAKRGQDVALRCDPISGHVSLFWYQQALGQGPEFLTYFQNEAQLDKSGLPSDRFFAERPEGSVSTLKIQRTQQEDSAVYLCASSLVGGVNTEAFFGQGTRLTVV.